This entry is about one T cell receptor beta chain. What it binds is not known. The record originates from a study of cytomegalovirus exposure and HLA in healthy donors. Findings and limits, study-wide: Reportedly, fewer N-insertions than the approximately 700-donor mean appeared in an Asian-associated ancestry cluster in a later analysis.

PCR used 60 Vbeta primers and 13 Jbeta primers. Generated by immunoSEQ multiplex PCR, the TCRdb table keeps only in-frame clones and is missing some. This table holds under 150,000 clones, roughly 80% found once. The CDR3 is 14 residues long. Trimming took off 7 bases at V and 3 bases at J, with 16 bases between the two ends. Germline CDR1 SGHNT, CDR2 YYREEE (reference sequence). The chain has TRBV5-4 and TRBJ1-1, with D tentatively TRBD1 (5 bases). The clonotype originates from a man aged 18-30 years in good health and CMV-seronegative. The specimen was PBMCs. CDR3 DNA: TGTGCCAGCCTTGGGGACTTAGGGGACACTGAAGCTTTCTTT. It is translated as CASLGDLGDTEAFF. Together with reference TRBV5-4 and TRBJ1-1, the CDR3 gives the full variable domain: ETGVTQSPTHLIKTRGQQVTLRCSSQSGHNTVSWYQQALGQGPQFIFQYYREEENGRGNFPPRFSGLQFPNYSSELNVNALELDDSALYLCASLGDLGDTEAFFGQGTRLTVV.